These 18 T cell receptor beta chains were sequenced from one sample in a study of early T cells in non-severe SARS-CoV-2 infection. TCRdb used MiXCR to reprocess the 5' RACE reads, holding one entry per CDR3 protein. The sample carries around 40,000 distinct CDR3 sequences, 5.5% to 7% recorded once. Sample: whole blood. The receptor set was obtained from an adult who was a healthcare worker with PCR-confirmed SARS-CoV-2 infection or an uninfected control (not recorded which).

The sample holds a few counts of this clonotype. The CDR3: CASRLAGGQGDTQYF. The CDR3 nucleotides read TGTGCCAGCCGACTAGCGGGAGGGCAGGGAGATACGCAGTATTTT. The chain couples TRBV27 to TRBJ2-3, with TRBD2 identical over 14 bases. CDR1 and CDR2 (germline): MNHEY, SMNVEV (reference sequence). The CDR3 has 15 amino acids. With 8 bases clipped from V and 5 bases from J, the junction kept 6 bases outside the gene matches.

At least ten counts were recorded for this clonotype. The V gene is TRBV28, the J gene TRBJ2-7; no clear D gene. The CDR3 spans 14 residues. With 6 bases removed from V and 5 bases from J, the gap between germline ends came to 17 bases. The germline V gene encodes CDR1 MDHEN and CDR2 SYDVKM. DNA for the CDR3: TGTGCCAGCAGCGTACACCCTCGGATCGACGAGCAGTACTTC. It codes for CASSVHPRIDEQYF.

In this sample, this clonotype is medium-sized. The chain combines TRBV7-9 with TRBJ2-7, with D possibly being TRBD2 (5 bases). Trimming shortened V by 0 bases and J by 7 bases, and 13 bases separated the two germline ends. Looked up from germline, CDR1 is SEHNR and CDR2 is FQNEAQ (reference sequence). The length of the CDR3 is 14 residues. This CDR3 is CASSLASGLWEQYF. The CDR3 DNA is TGTGCCAGCAGCTTAGCGAGCGGTTTGTGGGAGCAGTACTTC.

The sample holds many counts of this clonotype. The chain recombines TRBV19 with TRBJ2-3; possibly TRBD1 or TRBD2 for D (5 bases each). V lost 11 bases, J lost 0 bases, and 18 bases lay in between. The CDR3 loop spans 15 amino acids. CDR1 LNHDA and CDR2 SQIVND come from the germline V gene (reference sequence). The CDR3, as DNA: TGTGCCGGGAAAGGGGCCAGAGGGAGCACAGATACGCAGTATTTT. Its protein product is CAGKGARGSTDTQYF.

This clonotype was detected many times. The J gene is TRBJ2-7, the V gene TRBV5-1, with TRBD2 identical over 10 bases. V dropped 1 base and J dropped 0; count of bases not matched to a gene: 7. The CDR3 consists of 17 residues. The germline gives CDR1 SGHRS, CDR2 YFSETQ. CDR3 region: CASSLISSGSYSYEQYF. The CDR3 DNA reads as TGCGCCAGCAGCTTGATCTCTAGCGGGAGTTACTCCTACGAGCAGTACTTC.

This clonotype was observed at least ten times. CDR3 sequence reads: CASSEGGNQPQHF. The CDR3 nucleotides are TGTGCCAGCAGTGAAGGGGGCAATCAGCCCCAGCATTTT. The V and J genes are TRBV25-1 and TRBJ1-5; D gene ambiguous. Germline V lookup: CDR1 MGHDK, CDR2 SYGVNS. The CDR3 contains 13 residues. Trimming took 2 bases from V and 2 from J, leaving 4 bases between them.

This clonotype was detected many times. J is TRBJ2-7 and V is TRBV27; a possible D gene is TRBD1 (5 bases). The CDR3 contains 13 residues. The germline CDR1 and CDR2 sequences are MNHEY and SMNVEV (reference sequence). Trimming left V 3 bases short and J 6 bases short, with 12 bases between. CDR3 nucleotide sequence: TGTGCCAGCAGTTTTGGGGCCGGGCTCGAGCAGTACTTC. It yields the protein CASSFGAGLEQYF.

This clonotype has more than one count but fewer than ten. The rearrangement uses TRBV19 and TRBJ1-1; tentatively, D is TRBD1 (5 bases). This CDR3 comprises 14 residues. Germline CDR1 is LNHDA and CDR2 is SQIVND (reference sequence). Trimming removed 4 bases at V and 3 bases at J, with 12 bases between. DNA for the CDR3: TGTGCCAGTAGTAGCCGGGGCCCTGACACTGAAGCTTTCTTT. Its protein product is CASSSRGPDTEAFF.

This clonotype showed up many times. This rearrangement joins TRBV3-1 to TRBJ1-5, with TRBD1 matching 9 bases. V lost 6 bases and J lost 1; bases outside the gene matches: 4. Per germline, CDR1 LGHDT and CDR2 YNNKEL (reference sequence). This CDR3 region has 15 residues. CDR3 region: CASRGGTGSNQPQHF. The DNA for the CDR3 is TGTGCCAGCAGAGGCGGGACAGGGAGCAATCAGCCCCAGCATTTT. The whole variable domain, remainder taken from reference TRBV3-1 and TRBJ1-5, is DTAVSQTPKYLVTQMGNDKSIKCEQNLGHDTMYWYKQDSKKFLKIMFSYNNKELIINETVPNRFSPKSPDKAHLNLHINSLELGDSAVYFCASRGGTGSNQPQHFGDGTRLSIL.

The table lists this clonotype with many counts. V usage is TRBV5-4 and J usage is TRBJ1-1; TRBD1 might be the D (6 bases). Germline CDR1 SGHNT, CDR2 YYREEE (reference sequence). V was trimmed by 0 bases and J by 5 bases, leaving 14 bases between them. The CDR3 runs to 15 residues. In DNA form, the CDR3 reads TGTGCCAGCAGCTTGGAAGGGGGGCGGTGGACTGAAGCTTTCTTT. Translated: CASSLEGGRWTEAFF.

There are many counts of this clonotype. This chain links TRBV21-1 with TRBJ1-5; whether TRBD1, the table's D call, matches the DNA was not checked. TRBV21-1 has pseudogene status. The CDR3 runs to 16 residues. The CDR3, as DNA: TGTGCCAGCAGCGACTCAGGGACAGCTACCAATCAGCCCCAGCATTTT. Translation gives CASSDSGTATNQPQHF.

This clonotype was detected many times. The V and J genes are TRBV7-9 and TRBJ1-4; D uncertain. The CDR3 runs to 15 residues. Germline V lookup: CDR1 SEHNR, CDR2 FQNEAQ (reference sequence). With 1 base removed from V and 7 bases from J, the gap between germline ends came to 13 bases. CDR3 amino acids: CASSLEGFDGEKLFF. DNA of the CDR3: TGTGCCAGCAGCTTAGAAGGTTTCGATGGTGAAAAACTGTTTTTT.

This clonotype was recorded many times. The CDR3 sequence: CASRWTSGSFNEQFF. CDR3 in DNA: TGTGCCAGCAGATGGACTAGCGGGAGCTTCAATGAGCAGTTCTTC. This chain uses TRBV5-5 with TRBJ2-1, with 13 bases lining up with TRBD2. Trimming removed 5 bases from V and 6 bases from J; junction bases left unmatched: 5. The CDR3 has 15 amino acids. Germline CDR1 SGHKS, CDR2 YYEKEE (reference sequence).

This clonotype was observed at least ten times. The junction differs from germline at one of its ends, possibly a read error. This chain connects TRBV30 to TRBJ1-3; no clear D gene. Per the germline V gene, CDR1 is GTSNPN and CDR2 is SVGIG (reference sequence). CDR3 length equals 13 residues. CDR3 loop: CAWSPVSENTIYF. CDR3 nucleotide sequence: TGTGCCTGGAGTCCGGTCTCTGAAAACACCATATATTTT. The full variable domain, rest sourced from reference TRBV30 and TRBJ1-3, is SQTIHQWPATLVQPVGSPLSLECTVEGTSNPNLYWYRQAAGRGLQLLFYSVGIGQISSEVPQNLSASRPQDRQFILSSKKLLLSDSGFYLCAWSPVSENTIYFGEGSWLTVV.

The table lists this clonotype with many counts. The V and J genes are TRBV25-1 and TRBJ2-7; tentative D call: TRBD1 (6 bases). The CDR3 covers 15 residues. CDR1 is MGHDK and CDR2 is SYGVNS in the germline V gene. V lost 2 bases and J 5 bases, leaving 16 bases between the germline ends. CDR3 nucleotide sequence: TGTGCCAGCAGTGAAGAGAGGGACAACCTCCACGAGCAGTACTTC. Its protein product is CASSEERDNLHEQYF.

This clonotype has at least ten counts. The gene calls are TRBV19 and TRBJ1-5; perhaps TRBD1 as D (5 bases). This CDR3 spans 15 amino acids. Germline CDR1 reads LNHDA; CDR2 reads SQIVND (reference sequence). Trimming left V 5 bases short and J 0 bases short, with 11 bases between. The CDR3 DNA is TGTGCCAGTAGTCACGGGACGGTTAGCAATCAGCCCCAGCATTTT. This gives the protein CASSHGTVSNQPQHF. Complete variable domain (other parts from reference TRBV19 and TRBJ1-5): DGGITQSPKYLFRKEGQNVTLSCEQNLNHDAMYWYRQDPGQGLRLIYYSQIVNDFQKGDIAEGYSVSREKKESFPLTVTSAQKNPTAFYLCASSHGTVSNQPQHFGDGTRLSIL.

This clonotype was counted at least ten times. CDR3 coding DNA: TGCAGTGCTAGAGACGGTGGGACAGTCAATGAGCAGTTCTTC. Its protein product is CSARDGGTVNEQFF. This rearrangement joins TRBV20-1 to TRBJ2-1; TRBD1 matches 7 bases. The CDR3 loop spans 14 amino acids. Germline CDR1 is DFQATT and CDR2 is SNEGSKA (reference sequence). Trimming cost V 0 bases and J 6 bases; bases outside gene matches: 5.

This clonotype was picked up many times. J is TRBJ2-2 and V is TRBV11-2; D possibly matches TRBD1 or TRBD2 (5 bases each). The germline V and J ends were trimmed by 2 bases and 4 bases, with 11 bases remaining between them. Germline V gene lookup returns CDR1 SGHAT and CDR2 FQNNGV. The CDR3 consists of 15 residues. CDR3 amino acids: CASSLLTGRTGELFF. The CDR3 DNA reads as TGTGCCAGCAGCTTATTGACGGGGCGCACCGGGGAGCTGTTTTTT.